Below are 26 T cell receptor beta chains sequenced from a single sample in a study of human T cells and chemical hapten exposure (dated by TCRdb to the early 2020s). The intended sense of this specimen's time point label: patch test 2, 6 weeks after DPC sensitization. The treatment or condition tag for this specimen amounts to: therapeutic diphenylcyclopropenone sensitization with weekly scalp DPC. Libraries were made using RACE. Sequencing was carried out with a NextSeq 500. TCRdb reprocessing: public reads trimmed at Q25 with fastp, clones called with MiXCR, in-frame beta chains kept. Entries are consolidated by CDR3 protein sequence, retaining the most common genes and DNA. The sample table holds approximately 110,000 distinct CDR3 sequences, of which roughly a tenth were seen once. The ten largest make up 3.1% of the sample. Here the sequenced sample was whole blood, taken in connection with sensitization to the hapten diphenylcyclopropenone (DPC). The source of these receptors is a woman between 40 and 55 years old with alopecia areata. Some clones in this sample may be carry-over from other donors' samples.

The chain links TRBV21-1 to TRBJ2-2; the table assigns TRBD1, which was not confirmed against the DNA. TRBV21-1 is a pseudogene locus. CDR3 length equals 15 residues. The CDR3 region has the DNA TGTGCCAGCAGCAAAGAGCGACAGGGGGCAAGGGAGCTGTTTTTT. This encodes CASSKERQGARELFF.

This clonotype was picked up a small number of times. The genes are TRBV25-1 and TRBJ2-7; TRBD1 matches at 7 bases. The CDR3 sequence is 14 residues long. Germline V gene data show CDR1 as MGHDK and CDR2 as SYGVNS. Germline trimming cut 5 bases from V and 0 bases from J; bases unmatched to any gene: 4. The CDR3 sequence is CASSSRTGSYEQYF. The CDR3 DNA reads TGTGCCAGCAGTTCTCGGACAGGCTCCTACGAGCAGTACTTC.

This clonotype was recorded at least ten times. This chain uses TRBV10-2 with TRBJ2-2; perhaps TRBD1 as D (5 bases). Per germline, CDR1 WSHSY and CDR2 SAAADI. V was pared by 8 bases and J by 1 base, with 11 bases between. The CDR3 runs 14 residues. CDR3 sequence (DNA): TGCGCCAGCTCGCCAGGGTTGAACACCGGGGAGCTGTTTTTT. Residues: CASSPGLNTGELFF.

This clonotype was seen ten or more times. V gene TRBV9 combines with J gene TRBJ2-7; TRBD2 aligns across 9 bases. The CDR3 runs 14 residues. Looked up from germline, CDR1 is SGDLS and CDR2 is YYNGEE. Losses at the gene ends were 4 bases for V and 5 bases for J; bases not matched to a gene: 7. DNA for the CDR3: TGTGCCAGCAGCCCTCGGACTAGCGCGAACGAGCAGTACTTC. Its translation: CASSPRTSANEQYF. Based on the CDR3 plus reference TRBV9 and TRBJ2-7, the full variable domain is DSGVTQTPKHLITATGQRVTLRCSPRSGDLSVYWYQQSLDQGLQFLIQYYNGEERAKGNILERFSAQQFPDLHSELNLSSLELGDSALYFCASSPRTSANEQYFGPGTRLTVT.

This clonotype was observed many times. The chain recombines TRBV6-5 with TRBJ1-5, with D hard to call. This CDR3 is built from 14 residues. The germline V gene encodes CDR1 MNHEY and CDR2 SVGAGI. V lost 0 bases and J 7 bases, leaving 10 bases between the germline ends. In nucleotides, the CDR3 is TGTGCCAGCAGTTACTCTGGGTTGTTACAGCCCCAGCATTTT. Protein: CASSYSGLLQPQHF.

This chain links TRBV9 with TRBJ1-6; D unresolved. This CDR3 has 14 amino acids. Germline V gene sequence: CDR1 SGDLS, CDR2 YYNGEE. V lost 0 bases, J lost 10 bases, and 11 bases lay in between. This CDR3 reads CASSVGNVGSPLHF. CDR3 DNA sequence: TGTGCCAGCAGCGTAGGCAACGTGGGATCACCCCTCCACTTT.

This rearrangement joins TRBV3-1 to TRBJ2-2; the D call may be TRBD1 or TRBD2 (5 bases each). The CDR3 extends over 17 amino acids. V was clipped by 2 bases and J by 4 bases, with 17 bases between them. Germline V CDR1 and CDR2: LGHDT, YNNKEL (reference sequence). CDR3 protein: CASSQTRAGLPTGELFF. CDR3 DNA sequence: TGTGCCAGCAGCCAAACTAGGGCAGGGCTCCCCACCGGGGAGCTGTTTTTT.

This clonotype turned up a few times. The chain recombines TRBV28 with TRBJ1-2; D call uncertain. Germline CDR1 and CDR2: MDHEN and SYDVKM. The CDR3 has 13 amino acids. V was cut by 3 bases and J by 8 bases, with 13 bases left in between. The chain's CDR3 is CASSFGTRVGYTF. As DNA, the CDR3 is TGTGCCAGCAGTTTTGGTACTCGGGTCGGCTACACCTTC.

The chain recombines TRBV7-2 with TRBJ2-1; TRBD2 matches at 13 bases. Germline CDR1 is SGHTA and CDR2 is FQGNSA. The CDR3 contains 19 residues. V was clipped by 4 bases and J by 5 bases; unmatched bases: 14. The CDR3 nucleotides are TGTGCCAGCAGCTCAAGACTAGCGGGGGGCACCTCCCGCGACAATGAGCAGTTCTTC. Its translation is CASSSRLAGGTSRDNEQFF.

The table lists this clonotype with a few counts. This chain connects TRBV7-2 to TRBJ1-5, with a tentative D call TRBD1 (6 bases). Trimming stripped 1 base from V and 1 base from J, with 20 bases between. Germline values: CDR1 SGHTA, CDR2 FQGNSA. This CDR3 contains 19 residues. Here the CDR3 DNA reads TGTGCCAGCAGCTTAGTCGGGGGGCAACGGGGAGGAAGCAATCAGCCCCAGCATTTT. This sequence encodes CASSLVGGQRGGSNQPQHF.

The chain uses TRBV7-8 and TRBJ2-2, with a possible D match to TRBD1 (6 bases). V lost 5 bases and J lost 3, with 16 bases in between. CDR3 length: 16 amino acids. Germline CDR1 reads SGHVS; CDR2 reads FQNEAQ. CDR3 region: CASSRPSGGYTGELFF. The CDR3 region has the DNA TGTGCCAGCAGCCGACCGAGTGGGGGCTACACCGGGGAGCTGTTTTTT.

This rearrangement joins TRBV4-1 to TRBJ2-7, with a tentative D call TRBD1 (5 bases). Germline loops: CDR1 MGHRA, CDR2 YSYEKL. The germline V and J ends were trimmed by 0 bases and 3 bases, with 9 bases remaining between them. This CDR3 spans 14 amino acids. The CDR3 protein is CASSQDQGYYEQYF. CDR3 in DNA: TGCGCCAGCAGCCAAGATCAGGGCTACTACGAGCAGTACTTC.

The gene calls are TRBV20-1 and TRBJ2-3; 8 bases line up with TRBD2. The germline gives CDR1 DFQATT, CDR2 SNEGSKA (reference sequence). The CDR3 has 15 residues. V lost 8 bases and J lost 2; bases outside the gene matches: 12. In nucleotides, the CDR3 is TGCAGTCAAGCCGGGGGGGCAGGGATCACAGATACGCAGTATTTT. It specifies CSQAGGAGITDTQYF.

This clonotype showed up many times. The chain carries TRBV18 and TRBJ2-7, with a weak D call TRBD1 (6 bases). CDR1 is KGHSH and CDR2 is LQKENI in the germline V gene. CDR3 length equals 14 residues. V dropped 3 bases and J dropped 6 bases, with 15 bases sitting between them. CDR3 sequence: CASSPKDRSLEQYF. The CDR3 DNA reads TGTGCCAGCTCACCGAAGGACAGATCCCTCGAGCAGTACTTC.

V and J are TRBV12-3 or TRBV12-4 and TRBJ1-1; D not certain. V lost 3 bases and J 0 bases, leaving 17 bases between the germline ends. The CDR3 extends over 17 amino acids. CDR3 protein: CASSLAGRLKMNTEAFF. CDR3 DNA sequence: TGTGCCAGCAGTTTGGCCGGCCGGCTAAAGATGAACACTGAAGCTTTCTTT.

This clonotype turned up a few times. The chain recombines TRBV25-1 with TRBJ1-3; D uncertain. Per the germline V gene, CDR1 is MGHDK and CDR2 is SYGVNS. The CDR3 totals 11 residues. V lost 8 bases and J 5 bases, leaving 7 bases between the germline ends. CDR3 nucleotide sequence: TGTGCCAGCGGTGCAAGAAACACCATATATTTT. This encodes CASGARNTIYF. The entire variable domain, with the rest obtained from reference TRBV25-1 and TRBJ1-3, is as follows: EADIYQTPRYLVIGTGKKITLECSQTMGHDKMYWYQQDPGMELHLIHYSYGVNSTEKGDLSSESTVSRIRTEHFPLTLESARPSHTSQYLCASGARNTIYFGEGSWLTVV.

This clonotype has more than one count but fewer than ten. The rearrangement uses TRBV7-2 and TRBJ2-7, with 8 bases identical to TRBD2. CDR3 length: 14 residues. Germline V gives CDR1 SGHTA, CDR2 FQGNSA. The junction had 5 bases not matched to a gene; V was cut back by 3 bases and J by 4 bases. The CDR3 DNA follows: TGTGCCAGCAGCTTGGTCAGCGGGGGTTACGAGCAGTACTTC. Translation: CASSLVSGGYEQYF. Together with reference TRBV7-2 and TRBJ2-7, the CDR3 gives the full variable domain: GAGVSQSPSNKVTEKGKDVELRCDPISGHTALYWYRQSLGQGLEFLIYFQGNSAPDKSGLPSDRFSAERTGGSVSTLTIQRTQQEDSAVYLCASSLVSGGYEQYFGPGTRLTVT.

In this sample, this clonotype turned up many times. The chain carries TRBV29-1 and TRBJ2-7; a weak D match, TRBD2 (6 bases). V lost 1 base to trimming and J lost 3 bases, with 22 bases between them. Germline CDR1 reads SQVTM; CDR2 reads ANQGSEA. The CDR3 totals 17 residues. The DNA for the CDR3 is TGCAGCGTTGAAGGGCGCCCCCGGGACTCCGAGATCTACGAGCAGTACTTC. Its translation: CSVEGRPRDSEIYEQYF.

This clonotype was counted a few times. The chain carries TRBV6-5 and TRBJ2-7; 12 bases agree with TRBD2. This CDR3 region has 16 residues. Germline V gene data show CDR1 as MNHEY and CDR2 as SVGAGI. J was trimmed by 3 bases and V by 6 bases; bases with no gene match: 9. The CDR3 nucleotides read TGTGCCAGCAGCCTCAGACAGACTAGCGGGGGCTACGAGCAGTACTTC. Its translation: CASSLRQTSGGYEQYF.

A few counts support this clonotype. The rearrangement links TRBV10-3 to TRBJ2-3; D unresolved. V was cut by 0 bases and J by 3 bases, with 7 bases left in between. The CDR3 contains 14 residues. From germline, CDR1 is ENHRY and CDR2 SYGVKD. CDR3 in amino acids: CAISESMGTDTQYF. In DNA form, the CDR3 reads TGTGCCATCAGTGAGTCAATGGGGACAGATACGCAGTATTTT.

This clonotype has a count of ten or more. J is TRBJ2-1 and V is TRBV3-1; no definite D call. The CDR3 covers 12 residues. Germline loops: CDR1 LGHDT, CDR2 YNNKEL (reference sequence). With 4 bases removed from V and 4 bases from J, the gap between germline ends came to 5 bases. CDR3 protein: CASSRQYNEQFF. CDR3 coding DNA: TGTGCCAGCAGCCGCCAATACAATGAGCAGTTCTTC.

This clonotype was seen repeatedly, ten times or more. The chain is built from TRBV6-2 or TRBV6-3 and TRBJ2-7, with 9 bases fitting TRBD1. Trimming took 2 bases from V and 0 from J; bases not matched to a gene: 2. The CDR3 sequence is 15 residues long. Germline V gene data show CDR1 as MNHEY and CDR2 as SVGEGT. CDR3 DNA: TGTGCCAGCAGTTACGGGACAGGGAGCTCCTACGAGCAGTACTTC. This translates into CASSYGTGSSYEQYF.

The V call is TRBV6-1, the J call TRBJ2-7, with 10 nucleotides matching TRBD1. The junction had 4 bases not matched to a gene; V was cut back by 0 bases and J by 2 bases. The germline V gene has CDR1 MNHNS and CDR2 SASEGT. This CDR3 contains 16 residues. The CDR3 coding sequence is TGTGCCAGCAGTGAAGCTGGGACAGGGGCTGCCTACGAGCAGTACTTC. It specifies CASSEAGTGAAYEQYF.

The chain combines TRBV7-2 with TRBJ1-3; D is undetermined. Trimming cost V 5 bases and J 0 bases, with 14 bases left between them. CDR3 length equals 16 residues. From germline, CDR1 is SGHTA and CDR2 FQGNSA. The CDR3 region has the DNA TGTGCCAGCAGCCCCCAATCGACGAGCTCTGGAAACACCATATATTTT. Residues: CASSPQSTSSGNTIYF.

The chain has TRBV20-1 and TRBJ2-3; 7 bases map to TRBD2. The V gene's germline CDR1 is DFQATT and CDR2 SNEGSKA (reference sequence). The CDR3 has 14 amino acids. The trim removed 3 bases at V and 4 bases at J, leaving 7 bases unmatched. Here the CDR3 DNA reads TGCAGTGCTAGTCCAGGGAGGGGCCCAGATACGCAGTATTTT. Protein: CSASPGRGPDTQYF.

This clonotype was seen repeatedly, ten times or more. V usage is TRBV20-1 and J usage is TRBJ2-7; the D gene is possibly TRBD2 (5 bases). The V gene lost 3 bases and the J gene lost 3 bases, with 12 bases spanning the gap. In germline, CDR1 is DFQATT, CDR2 SNEGSKA (reference sequence). CDR3 length: 13 residues. The CDR3: CSARNPLGYEQYF. CDR3 nucleotides: TGCAGTGCTAGGAACCCACTAGGCTACGAGCAGTACTTC.